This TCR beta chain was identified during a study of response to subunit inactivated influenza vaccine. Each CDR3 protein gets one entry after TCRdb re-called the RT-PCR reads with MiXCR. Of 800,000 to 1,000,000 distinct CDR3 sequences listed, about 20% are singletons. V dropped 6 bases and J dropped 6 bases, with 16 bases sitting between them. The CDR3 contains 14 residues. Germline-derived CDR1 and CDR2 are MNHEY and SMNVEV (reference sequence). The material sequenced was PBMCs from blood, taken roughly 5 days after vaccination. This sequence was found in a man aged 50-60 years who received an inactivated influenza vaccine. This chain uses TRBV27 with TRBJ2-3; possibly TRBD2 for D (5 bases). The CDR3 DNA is TGTGCCAGCAGGGCGACCCCCGGGGTCGATACGCAGTATTTT. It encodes CASRATPGVDTQYF.